This TCR beta chain was identified during a study of blood T cells in healthy people across ages. Then a second PCR, running about 7 to 11 cycles, was carried out with a sample-barcoded 5' primer and a J-beta primer mix. One entry per CDR3 protein results from TCRdb running MiXCR on the 5' RACE reads. The sample holds roughly 1.5 million distinct CDR3 sequences, approximately 42% seen once. The CDR3 loop spans 16 amino acids. Germline V gene sequence: CDR1 SNHLY, CDR2 FYNNEI. V was clipped by 6 bases and J by 0 bases, with 14 bases between them. Specimen: blood. The source of this sequence is a young woman in good health. The V call is TRBV2, the J call TRBJ2-2, with D perhaps TRBD1 (6 bases). CDR3 region: CASRRHRESNTGELFF. In DNA, the CDR3 is TGTGCCAGCAGACGGCACAGGGAATCGAACACCGGGGAGCTGTTTTTT.